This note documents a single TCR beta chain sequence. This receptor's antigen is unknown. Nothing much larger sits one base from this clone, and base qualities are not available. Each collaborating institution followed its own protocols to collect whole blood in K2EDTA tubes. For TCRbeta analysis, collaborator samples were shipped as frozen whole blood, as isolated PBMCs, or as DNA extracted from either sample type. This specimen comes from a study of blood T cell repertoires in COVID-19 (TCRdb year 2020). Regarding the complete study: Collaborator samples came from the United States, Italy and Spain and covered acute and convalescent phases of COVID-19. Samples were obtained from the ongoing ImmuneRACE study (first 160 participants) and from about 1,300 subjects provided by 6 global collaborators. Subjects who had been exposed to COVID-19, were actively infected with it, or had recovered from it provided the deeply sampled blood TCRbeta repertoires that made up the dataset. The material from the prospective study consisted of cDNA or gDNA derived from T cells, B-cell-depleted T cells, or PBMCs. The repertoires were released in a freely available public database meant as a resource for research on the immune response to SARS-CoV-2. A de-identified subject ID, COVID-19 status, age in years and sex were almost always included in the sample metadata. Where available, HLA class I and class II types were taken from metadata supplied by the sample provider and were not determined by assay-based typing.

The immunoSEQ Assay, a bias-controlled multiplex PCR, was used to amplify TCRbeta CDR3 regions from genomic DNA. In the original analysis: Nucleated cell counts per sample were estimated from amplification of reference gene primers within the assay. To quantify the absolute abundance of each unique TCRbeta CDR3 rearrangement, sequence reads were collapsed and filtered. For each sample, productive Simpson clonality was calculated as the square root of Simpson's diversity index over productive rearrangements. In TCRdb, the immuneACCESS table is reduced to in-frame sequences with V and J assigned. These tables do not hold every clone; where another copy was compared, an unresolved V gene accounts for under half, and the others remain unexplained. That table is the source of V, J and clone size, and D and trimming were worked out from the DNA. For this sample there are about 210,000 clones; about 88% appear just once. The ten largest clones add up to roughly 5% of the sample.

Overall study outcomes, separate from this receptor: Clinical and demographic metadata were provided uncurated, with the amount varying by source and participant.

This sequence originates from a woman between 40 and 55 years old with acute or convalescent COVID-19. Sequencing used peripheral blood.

Here the CDR3 is given as CASSPKQTQYF. The sequence in DNA is TGTGCCAGCAGCCCGAAGCAGACCCAGTACTTC. This chain is built from TRBV4-2 and TRBJ2-5, with the D gene too uncertain to name. The germline V gene specifies LGHNA as CDR1 and YNFKEQ as CDR2. The CDR3 has 11 amino acids, counting the end cysteine and phenylalanine. CDR3 DNA only is kept here, 33 bases in frame from base 1. V and J are truncated by 4 bases and 6 bases respectively, leaving an intervening sequence of 6 bases.